This TCR beta chain emerged from a study of blood T cell repertoires in COVID-19. Looking at the study overall: COVID-19 samples from acute and convalescent phases originated in the United States, Italy and Spain. The cDNA or gDNA used as material had been derived from T cells, B-cell-depleted T cells, or PBMCs.

Per the original methods: Estimation of nucleated cell counts was performed using reference gene primer amplification. Data came from immunoSEQ multiplex PCR; TCRdb stores just in-frame clones and leaves some out. Clone size and V and J calls were adopted from that table, with D and trimming inferred from the DNA. The data contain approximately 130,000 clones, approximately 85% of them singletons. Germline assignment: CDR1 LGHNA and CDR2 YSLEER. V was clipped by 7 bases and J by 5 bases, with 14 bases between them. CDR3 length: 13 residues. This receptor was identified in a human donor in a cohort sampled during active COVID-19. The V call is TRBV4-3, the J call TRBJ1-1; possible D gene TRBD1, 5 bases. Sequenced: peripheral blood. This CDR3 is CASTFGAATEAFF. Here the CDR3 DNA reads TGCGCCAGCACCTTTGGGGCCGCGACTGAAGCTTTCTTT.